This TCR beta chain stems from a study of T cell responses to AZD1222 COVID-19 vaccine. Findings and caveats of the study: The donor cohort was predominantly white British with a female majority, and clonal diversity may have been underestimated. With two AZD1222 doses given, Spike-specific TCR breadth and depth both rose.

For this clone: Its antigen is unknown.

TCRdb keeps only in-frame clones here, not all; method: immunoSEQ multiplex PCR. The sample carries fewer than 200,000 clones, roughly nine tenths recorded once. Trimming removed 0 bases from V and 5 bases from J, with 13 bases in between. The V gene's germline CDR1 is SGDLS and CDR2 YYNGEE. The CDR3 has 15 amino acids. This sample comprised peripheral blood, obtained on day 0 of MenACWY control vaccination. This clonotype was obtained from an adult in good health. The rearrangement links TRBV9 to TRBJ2-3; D might be TRBD2 (5 bases). The CDR3 loop is CASSVGAAGKDTQYF. Here the CDR3 DNA reads TGTGCCAGCAGCGTAGGGGCGGCCGGGAAAGATACGCAGTATTTT.